The rows below give T cell receptor beta chains drawn from one sample of a study of blood T cell repertoires in COVID-19. Assay used: immunoSEQ multiplex PCR; TCRdb lists only in-frame clones, some missing. The data contain about 160,000 clones, about four fifths of them singletons. The sample taken for sequencing was peripheral blood. These receptors were collected from a woman in her sixties with COVID-19, enrolled during active disease. The conserved cysteine and the conserved F or W are not part of the CDR3 here.

V,J,CDR3
TRBV25-1,TRBJ2-6,ASRRTGPPLSGANVLT
TRBV30,TRBJ2-2,AWIPSPPRPGELF
TRBV6-5,TRBJ1-2,ASSYKGWNSYT
TRBV9,TRBJ2-7,ASSIEGGEQY
TRBV7-3,TRBJ1-1,ASSLSQGTEAF
TRBV29-1,TRBJ2-5,SASQERETQY
TRBV2,TRBJ2-7,ASKEAGGPPYEQY
TRBV4-2,TRBJ2-5,ASSPGTGGLETQY
TRBV27,TRBJ1-1,ASSGQGAGAF
TRBV2,TRBJ2-2,ASSEVRLATGELF
TRBV7-2,TRBJ1-1,ASSIREGRTNTEAF
TRBV28,TRBJ2-7,ASSSPTSSYEQY
TRBV5-8,TRBJ1-4,ASSLLYGTGGRPNEKLF
TRBV14,TRBJ1-1,ASSQGLGGKAF
TRBV5-1,TRBJ2-7,ASSFLADSTYEQY
TRBV7-2,TRBJ2-7,ASTSTSGGSYEQY
TRBV5-1,TRBJ2-1,ASSFENEQF
TRBV5-1,TRBJ2-1,ASSLGLAGVNEQF
TRBV30,TRBJ1-2,AWSLPRGGKNYGYT
TRBV6-5,TRBJ2-7,ASSMTSGSSYEQY
TRBV4-3,TRBJ1-2,ASSHSARFNPANYGYT
TRBV18,TRBJ2-2,ASSPPRAGANTGELF
TRBV6-2/TRBV6-3,TRBJ2-3,ASSYSLREGGDTQY
TRBV6-5,TRBJ2-7,ASSYYEGASYEQY
TRBV6-2/TRBV6-3,TRBJ2-7,ASSQAGGLTYEQY
TRBV6-5,TRBJ1-2,ASSPTLSGGYT
TRBV19,TRBJ1-6,ASTHRGRGSPLH
TRBV3-1/TRBV3-2,TRBJ1-2,ASRRGIGYGYT
TRBV6-5,TRBJ2-3,ASSYSGSGALGAQY
TRBV7-6,TRBJ2-3,ASSLSPLTGRPGGTDTQY
TRBV10-3,TRBJ2-2,AISERDRGSTGELF
TRBV6-4,TRBJ2-3,ASSVRADTQY
TRBV6-2/TRBV6-3,TRBJ2-7,ASSSPRTSSIYEQY
TRBV7-2,TRBJ1-1,ASSSYPDRLNTEAF
TRBV5-6,TRBJ2-1,ASSWGVGLAGGLEQF
TRBV5-1,TRBJ1-1,ASSRDIAYEAF
TRBV6-2/TRBV6-3,TRBJ2-3,ASSYRGTSGSSTNTDTQY
TRBV4-3,TRBJ1-6,ASSKLGGLGSPLH
TRBV5-1,TRBJ2-3,ASSLGTTSGFTDTQY
TRBV30,TRBJ1-4,AWRMGQGPNEKLF
TRBV15,TRBJ2-3,ATSSLGQGRDTQY
TRBV5-4,TRBJ2-5,ASSSGTSGHRAQETQY
TRBV19,TRBJ2-3,ASSSHQVIRTDTQY
TRBV2,TRBJ1-2,ASSGEGERYGYT
TRBV6-4,TRBJ2-2,ASSDIAGAGELF
TRBV27,TRBJ1-6,ASSLQGLGNSPLH
TRBV18,TRBJ2-2,ASSPLAPANTGELF
TRBV6-4,TRBJ1-1,ASSDSQGAEAF
TRBV7-7,TRBJ2-1,ASSLTRGVYNEQF
TRBV10-1,TRBJ2-3,ASSESYGKREY
TRBV9,TRBJ2-1,ASSVGAGGYDEQF
TRBV7-9,TRBJ2-7,ASSLNPKPLQY
TRBV30,TRBJ2-5,AWSNRMGGGEETQY
TRBV10-3,TRBJ1-4,AISERRDRAMEKLF